The 4 T cell receptor beta chains reported below all come from one sample, sequenced in a study of T cell responses to AZD1222 COVID-19 vaccine. Repertoires were generated with immunoSEQ multiplex PCR, while TCRdb's copy carries only in-frame clones and drops some. The table includes fewer than 150,000 clones, just over 85% detected once. Material: peripheral blood, obtained on day 0 of AZD1222 vaccination. All receptors come from an adult in good health.

The chain is built from TRBV28 and TRBJ2-2; D ambiguous. CDR1 and CDR2 (germline): MDHEN, SYDVKM. Trimming took 2 bases from V and 4 from J, leaving 8 bases between them. The CDR3 is 14 amino acids. This CDR3 reads CASSLASSTGELFF. Written as DNA, the CDR3 is TGTGCCAGCAGTTTAGCCAGCAGCACCGGGGAGCTGTTTTTT.

The chain joins TRBV19 to TRBJ2-3; D ambiguous. The germline V gene has CDR1 LNHDA and CDR2 SQIVND (reference sequence). The CDR3 is made up of 13 amino acids. Trimming pared 6 bases from V and 0 bases from J, leaving 7 bases between. In nucleotides, the CDR3 is TGTGCCAGTAGCTGGTTAAGCACAGATACGCAGTATTTT. Encoded protein: CASSWLSTDTQYF.

This chain uses TRBV27 with TRBJ2-7; 11 positions match TRBD1. Trimming at V came to 7 bases and at J to 1 base, leaving 18 bases not matched to a gene. The germline gives CDR1 MNHEY, CDR2 SMNVEV (reference sequence). There are 19 residues in the CDR3. CDR3 in DNA: TGTGCCAGCACCGACAGGACAGGGGGCAGACTAGCGTCATCCTACGAGCAGTACTTC. Its protein is CASTDRTGGRLASSYEQYF.

The genes are TRBV6-5 and TRBJ1-1, with TRBD1 matching over 8 bases. Germline values: CDR1 MNHEY, CDR2 SVGAGI. Trimming removed 4 bases from V and 4 bases from J; junction bases left unmatched: 2. The CDR3 consists of 13 residues. CDR3 region: CASSFTGGTEAFF. The CDR3 DNA reads as TGTGCCAGCAGTTTTACAGGGGGCACTGAAGCTTTCTTT.